Listed below are T cell receptor beta chains from one sample, sequenced in a study of identical twins. TCRdb re-derived calls from the 5' RACE reads in MiXCR, one entry per CDR3 protein. The data contain under 900,000 distinct CDR3 sequences, 15% to 20% of them singletons. The same sample was also used in a study of T cells expressing NK-cell markers.

The source material was PBMCs. These receptors came from a woman younger than 35 in good health. The CDR3 runs from the conserved cysteine through the conserved F or W.

j_gene	v_gene	CDR3aa
TRBJ2-5	TRBV12-3/TRBV12-4	CASSHIAGGQETQYF
TRBJ2-3	TRBV27	CASSGAGGRDTQYF
TRBJ1-1	TRBV6-5	CASSYPNSGEAFF
TRBJ2-1	TRBV6-2/TRBV6-3	CASSSLRPEQFF
TRBJ2-1	TRBV10-3	CAIKNRTSGGEQFF
TRBJ2-7	TRBV30	CAWSAGLAGAGEQYF
TRBJ2-3	TRBV5-1	CASSLTGGGRDTQYF
TRBJ2-7	TRBV3-1	CASSQRVQGNEQYF
TRBJ2-5	TRBV3-1	CASSQDTPALALGETQYF
TRBJ1-1	TRBV7-8	CASSLTRARGTEAFF
TRBJ2-1	TRBV4-3	CASSREQRTYNEQFF
TRBJ2-3	TRBV7-8	CASSLGGRSTDTQYF
TRBJ2-1	TRBV20-1	CSARGQTGETYNEQFF
TRBJ2-5	TRBV12-3/TRBV12-4	CASSPGPPNETQYF
TRBJ2-4	TRBV20-1	CSANPVQGAKNIQYF
TRBJ2-1	TRBV7-6	CASSLGAAREGPNEQFF
TRBJ2-7	TRBV10-3	CAISREPYEQYF
TRBJ2-7	TRBV20-1	CSANREPFSYEQYF
TRBJ2-1	TRBV7-2	CASSSNPGGREFF
TRBJ2-5	TRBV20-1	CSARGDRDEETQYF
TRBJ2-3	TRBV9	CASRGPLSTDTQYF
TRBJ1-2	TRBV6-1	CASSEQLYGYTF
TRBJ2-1	TRBV20-1	CSARDPRGDQEQFF
TRBJ2-6	TRBV5-6	CASSLPGLRSSGANVLTF
TRBJ2-3	TRBV20-1	CSAKGDSTDTQYF
TRBJ2-1	TRBV7-2	CASSLLSGSGNEQFF
TRBJ2-7	TRBV20-1	CSARGSFLPGSGEQYF
TRBJ1-2	TRBV6-1	CASSEAGTATYGYTF
TRBJ1-1	TRBV5-1	CATRSNTEAFF
TRBJ2-1	TRBV24-1	CATSDPRGRYNEQLF
TRBJ2-7	TRBV7-9	CASSFGRSEQYF
TRBJ2-5	TRBV9	CASSGDGGATQYF
TRBJ2-3	TRBV12-3/TRBV12-4	CASSYSLNPTDTQYF
TRBJ2-2	TRBV9	CASSVPHRAGELFF
TRBJ2-3	TRBV5-5	CASSLVRGPSNTQYF
TRBJ1-1	TRBV12-3/TRBV12-4	CASSTQGINTEAFF
TRBJ2-1	TRBV20-1	CSASHSGLAYNEQFF
TRBJ2-3	TRBV29-1	CSVAGGLGIDTQYF
TRBJ2-1	TRBV19	CASSIRWERHAEQFF
TRBJ2-1	TRBV7-2	CASSLAPVDEQFF
TRBJ1-2	TRBV6-5	CASSSLGTYTF
TRBJ2-1	TRBV29-1	CSVRPSGGAYNEQFF
TRBJ2-1	TRBV12-3/TRBV12-4	CASSNRNNYNEQFF
TRBJ1-2	TRBV6-5	CASSYWAGGAVGYGYTF
TRBJ1-1	TRBV5-6	CASSSGQWTNTEAFF
TRBJ2-5	TRBV20-1	CSALVISQETQYF
TRBJ1-2	TRBV29-1	CSVYSGHGYTF
TRBJ2-3	TRBV29-1	CSVEGEGVGSDTQYF
TRBJ2-2	TRBV5-1	CASSGLAGVAGELFF
TRBJ1-2	TRBV25-1	CASLGGGIGSYGYTF
TRBJ2-7	TRBV11-2	CASRLRVEQYF
TRBJ1-5	TRBV10-3	CAISDFAGNGQPQHF
TRBJ2-1	TRBV5-6	CASSGASGRHNEQFF